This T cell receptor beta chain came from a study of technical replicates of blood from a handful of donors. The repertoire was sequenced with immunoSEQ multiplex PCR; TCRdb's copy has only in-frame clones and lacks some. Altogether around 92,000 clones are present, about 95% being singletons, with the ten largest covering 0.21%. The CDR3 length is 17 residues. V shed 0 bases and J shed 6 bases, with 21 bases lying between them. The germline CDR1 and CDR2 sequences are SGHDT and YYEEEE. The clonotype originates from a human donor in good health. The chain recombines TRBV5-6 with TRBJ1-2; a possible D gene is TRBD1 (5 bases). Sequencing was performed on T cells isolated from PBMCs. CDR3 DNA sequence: TGTGCCAGCAGCTTGGGACAGCTCTCTTTGCCTTCGAATGGCTACACCTTC. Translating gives CASSLGQLSLPSNGYTF. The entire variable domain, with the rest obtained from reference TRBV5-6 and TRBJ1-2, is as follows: DAGVTQSPTHLIKTRGQQVTLRCSPKSGHDTVSWYQQALGQGPQFIFQYYEEEERQRGNFPDRFSGHQFPNYSSELNVNALLLGDSALYLCASSLGQLSLPSNGYTFGSGTRLTVV.